This T cell receptor beta chain comes out of a study of cytomegalovirus exposure and HLA in healthy donors. V was clipped by 0 bases and J by 0 bases, with 19 bases between them. The CDR3 spans 19 residues. Germline V gene sequence: CDR1 SGHRS, CDR2 YFSETQ. Primers: 60 Vbeta forward and 13 Jbeta reverse. The repertoire was sequenced with immunoSEQ multiplex PCR; TCRdb's copy has only in-frame clones and lacks some. Among tens of thousands of clones listed, around four fifths were seen once. This clone was detected only once. Sequencing was carried out using PBMCs. The receptor comes from a young man in good health and CMV-seropositive. The chain recombines TRBV5-1 with TRBJ1-5; D perhaps matches TRBD1 (5 bases). Here the CDR3 reads CASSLEARQGIHSNQPQHF. CDR3 DNA: TGCGCCAGCAGCTTGGAAGCGAGGCAGGGTATCCATAGCAATCAGCCCCAGCATTTT.